Listed below are T cell receptor beta chains from one sample, sequenced in a study of control samples from healthy donors and cancer patients. The data were produced by immunoSEQ multiplex PCR, yet TCRdb's version contains in-frame clones alone and is incomplete. The sample consists of approximately 86,000 clones, 70% to 90% of them appearing once. Sequencing was carried out using blood. Receptors were obtained from a woman between 40 and 55 years old in good health. Each CDR3 is given with its conserved first and last residue. The order of the fields is J gene, V gene, CDR3 protein.

j_gene: TRBJ1-5; v_gene: TRBV29-1; CDR3aa: CSVSTGLLNQPQHF
j_gene: TRBJ1-2; v_gene: TRBV2; CDR3aa: CASRAIELDTGGYTF
j_gene: TRBJ1-2; v_gene: TRBV23-1; CDR3aa: CASSQSGDNRLGYTF
j_gene: TRBJ2-7; v_gene: TRBV7-9; CDR3aa: CASSGSTYEQYF
j_gene: TRBJ2-3; v_gene: TRBV25-1; CDR3aa: CASSALRGFTDTQYF
j_gene: TRBJ1-2; v_gene: TRBV18; CDR3aa: CASSPQGQGPLYGYTF
j_gene: TRBJ2-7; v_gene: TRBV13; CDR3aa: CASRAWRGRIPDYEQYF
j_gene: TRBJ2-1; v_gene: TRBV7-6; CDR3aa: CASSNLVGAPYNEQFF
j_gene: TRBJ1-4; v_gene: TRBV7-9; CDR3aa: CASSSQAGDRDGEKLFF
j_gene: TRBJ2-1; v_gene: TRBV12-3/TRBV12-4; CDR3aa: CASWRSGYNEQFF
j_gene: TRBJ1-1; v_gene: TRBV9; CDR3aa: CASSVEVNTEAFF
j_gene: TRBJ1-1; v_gene: TRBV10-1; CDR3aa: CASRTGRNTEAFF
j_gene: TRBJ2-7; v_gene: TRBV11-3; CDR3aa: CASSPKGTVTYEQYF
j_gene: TRBJ2-4; v_gene: TRBV9; CDR3aa: CASSPLDRANIQYF
j_gene: TRBJ1-2; v_gene: TRBV5-8; CDR3aa: CASSFGPQDGYTF
j_gene: TRBJ1-4; v_gene: TRBV2; CDR3aa: CASSGGAIGEKLFF
j_gene: TRBJ2-1; v_gene: TRBV3-1/TRBV3-2; CDR3aa: CASSLGADNEQFF
j_gene: TRBJ1-6; v_gene: TRBV7-8; CDR3aa: CASIPGQGFSYNSPLHF
j_gene: TRBJ2-6; v_gene: TRBV27; CDR3aa: CASTNRGLSGANVLTF
j_gene: TRBJ2-7; v_gene: TRBV19; CDR3aa: CASSTRLAGGYYEQYF
j_gene: TRBJ2-3; v_gene: TRBV6-4; CDR3aa: CASSEGGHTDTQYF
j_gene: TRBJ1-5; v_gene: TRBV6-2/TRBV6-3; CDR3aa: CASSRDSQPETQHF
j_gene: TRBJ2-7; v_gene: TRBV18; CDR3aa: CASSPPSGSYEQYF
j_gene: TRBJ2-2; v_gene: TRBV19; CDR3aa: CASRDRDGTGELFF
j_gene: TRBJ2-7; v_gene: TRBV7-2; CDR3aa: CASSLGVRYEQYF
j_gene: TRBJ2-5; v_gene: TRBV7-2; CDR3aa: CASSLAQRPETQYF
j_gene: TRBJ2-7; v_gene: TRBV3-1/TRBV3-2; CDR3aa: CASSQGYGGFNEQYF
j_gene: TRBJ2-7; v_gene: TRBV2; CDR3aa: CASSGGQYYEQYF
j_gene: TRBJ2-4; v_gene: TRBV27; CDR3aa: CASSPGQGARNIQYF
j_gene: TRBJ1-6; v_gene: TRBV19; CDR3aa: CASKGDTSYNSPLHF
j_gene: TRBJ1-2; v_gene: TRBV29-1; CDR3aa: CSAQTGVYGYTF
j_gene: TRBJ1-5; v_gene: TRBV6-1; CDR3aa: CASSEGGGRFNQPQHF
j_gene: TRBJ1-1; v_gene: TRBV6-5; CDR3aa: CASSYISQGKPEAFF
j_gene: TRBJ1-3; v_gene: TRBV19; CDR3aa: CASSRAAKSSGNTIYF
j_gene: TRBJ1-1; v_gene: TRBV7-9; CDR3aa: CASTPGPRAGTEAFF
j_gene: TRBJ1-2; v_gene: TRBV4-3; CDR3aa: CASSQDMGIKVYGYTF
j_gene: TRBJ2-7; v_gene: TRBV10-2; CDR3aa: CASSDLGPYEQYF
j_gene: TRBJ1-3; v_gene: TRBV6-5; CDR3aa: CASRQALTSGNTIYF
j_gene: TRBJ2-5; v_gene: TRBV5-1; CDR3aa: CASSLVTAQETQYF
j_gene: TRBJ1-5; v_gene: TRBV11-3; CDR3aa: CASSLGSNQPQHF
j_gene: TRBJ1-6; v_gene: TRBV10-3; CDR3aa: CAISWTGEGGSPLHF
j_gene: TRBJ2-1; v_gene: TRBV5-1; CDR3aa: CASSEAISGTIEQFF
j_gene: TRBJ1-3; v_gene: TRBV5-4; CDR3aa: CASSSGHRLPGNTIYF
j_gene: TRBJ1-1; v_gene: TRBV5-1; CDR3aa: CASSFWAGRDNTEAFF
j_gene: TRBJ2-1; v_gene: TRBV5-1; CDR3aa: CASSLGQISYNEQFF
j_gene: TRBJ2-3; v_gene: TRBV5-1; CDR3aa: CASSLEGQGARDTQYF
j_gene: TRBJ2-2; v_gene: TRBV20-1; CDR3aa: CSASAGRGITGELFF
j_gene: TRBJ2-7; v_gene: TRBV25-1; CDR3aa: CASSETPGRGAPYEQYF
j_gene: TRBJ2-3; v_gene: TRBV29-1; CDR3aa: CSVLASSTDTQYF
j_gene: TRBJ1-3; v_gene: TRBV5-1; CDR3aa: CASSLGDSSSGNTIYF
j_gene: TRBJ1-1; v_gene: TRBV10-3; CDR3aa: CAISVESTEAFF
j_gene: TRBJ2-5; v_gene: TRBV7-3; CDR3aa: CASSTPGVQETQYF
j_gene: TRBJ1-3; v_gene: TRBV18; CDR3aa: CASSPGAGGNTIYF
j_gene: TRBJ2-3; v_gene: TRBV30; CDR3aa: CAWSGPAGGRTDTQYF
j_gene: TRBJ2-1; v_gene: TRBV27; CDR3aa: CASSSSPRDRDKLRQFF
j_gene: TRBJ2-7; v_gene: TRBV14; CDR3aa: CARIGTSTYEQYF
j_gene: TRBJ2-6; v_gene: TRBV6-5; CDR3aa: CASRTGRSGANVLTF
j_gene: TRBJ2-2; v_gene: TRBV7-8; CDR3aa: CASSLLLTAGVINTGELFF
j_gene: TRBJ1-2; v_gene: TRBV7-2; CDR3aa: CASSLGGRVGYTF
j_gene: TRBJ2-6; v_gene: TRBV5-6; CDR3aa: CASSFDRVAGANVLTF